What follows are 30 T cell receptor beta chains derived from one specimen sequenced in a study of T cells in Graves' hyperthyroidism and ophthalmopathy. Amplification of TCR beta CDR3 regions used RNA as the template. The TCR CDR3 was amplified in a first-round RT-PCR using the HTBI primer set. TCRdb independently ran MiXCR on the multiplex PCR reads; one entry per CDR3 protein. The table records approximately 600,000 distinct CDR3 sequences, roughly 20% of them present only once. What was sequenced was blood. The source is a man under 40 with Graves' ophthalmopathy.

This chain links TRBV6-2 or TRBV6-3 with TRBJ1-1, with D hard to call. Trimming took off 1 base at V and 5 bases at J, with 20 bases between the two ends. Germline CDR1 is MNHEY and CDR2 is SVGEGT. The CDR3 extends over 17 amino acids. CDR3 loop: CASSYLLSAGFRTEAFF. In DNA form, the CDR3 reads TGTGCCAGCAGTTACTTGTTGTCAGCGGGATTCCGGACTGAAGCTTTCTTT.

This clonotype turned up a few times. CDR3 loop: CASSFGTGVETQYF. CDR3 nucleotide sequence: TGTGCCAGCAGTTTTGGGACAGGGGTGGAGACCCAGTACTTC. This chain joins TRBV27 and TRBJ2-5; 10 bases line up with TRBD1. There are 14 residues in the CDR3. The ends lost 3 bases at V and 5 bases at J; junction bases unmatched: 3. Germline V gene lookup returns CDR1 MNHEY and CDR2 SMNVEV (reference sequence).

The sample holds a few counts of this clonotype. The chain links TRBV7-8 to TRBJ2-5, with TRBD2 matching 14 bases. CDR1 SGHVS and CDR2 FQNEAQ come from the germline V gene. With 4 bases clipped from V and 4 bases from J, the junction kept 8 bases outside the gene matches. The CDR3 spans 17 residues. The CDR3 coding sequence is TGTGCCAGCAGCTCCTATAGACTAGCGGGAGGGCGAGAGACCCAGTACTTC. This gives the protein CASSSYRLAGGRETQYF.

This clonotype was found many times. The V call is TRBV12-3 or TRBV12-4, the J call TRBJ2-4; no clear D. The ends were cut back, 7 bases at V and 1 base at J, with 5 bases in the middle. The CDR3 totals 12 residues. In DNA, the CDR3 is TGTGCCAGCACGATGGCCAAAAACATTCAGTACTTC. Translated, it gives CASTMAKNIQYF.

The J gene is TRBJ2-7, the V gene TRBV6-2 or TRBV6-3; 14 bases fit TRBD2. The germline gives CDR1 MNHEY, CDR2 SVGEGT. The CDR3 runs 17 residues. The V segment lost 9 bases and the J segment 2 bases; nucleotides outside the gene matches: 12. DNA of the CDR3: TGTGCCAGTCGGGGGACTAGCGGGAGTTTAGAAGCCTACGAGCAGTACTTC. The encoded protein is CASRGTSGSLEAYEQYF.

This clonotype was seen only a few times. The V and J genes are TRBV27 and TRBJ2-5; 7 bases agree with TRBD1. The V and J ends lost 0 bases and 5 bases, in that order; junction bases with no gene match: 15. The germline gives CDR1 MNHEY, CDR2 SMNVEV (reference sequence). The CDR3 contains 18 residues. The CDR3 coding sequence is TGTGCCAGCAGTTTATCCCGATTGAGCAGGGGGATTGGGGAGACCCAGTACTTC. Translating gives CASSLSRLSRGIGETQYF.

CDR3 residues: CASSLVGGGSSYNEQFF. The CDR3 DNA is TGTGCCAGCAGCTTGGTGGGGGGCGGGAGCTCCTACAATGAGCAGTTCTTC. The rearrangement joins TRBV7-9 to TRBJ2-1, with D perhaps matching TRBD2 (7 bases). Germline-derived CDR1 and CDR2 are SEHNR and FQNEAQ (reference sequence). The V end was cut by 3 bases, the J end by 0 bases, with 15 bases between. The CDR3 consists of 17 residues.

This clonotype was seen ten or more times. The genes are TRBV30 and TRBJ1-4, with D uncertain. V lost 2 bases to trimming and J lost 4 bases, with 17 bases between them. Germline V gives CDR1 GTSNPN, CDR2 SVGIG (reference sequence). The CDR3 totals 16 residues. CDR3 sequence: CAWSRQLSGINEKLFF. CDR3 bases: TGTGCCTGGAGTCGACAATTGTCAGGCATTAATGAAAAACTGTTTTTT.

This chain connects TRBV4-1 to TRBJ1-6; 10 bases are shared with TRBD1. With V trimmed by 4 bases and J by 7 bases, 4 bases remained unmatched. Germline V CDR1 and CDR2: MGHRA, YSYEKL. The CDR3 loop spans 15 amino acids. CDR3 residues: CASSPDRGLNSPLHF. Here the CDR3 DNA reads TGCGCCAGCAGCCCAGACAGGGGGCTGAATTCACCCCTCCACTTT.

This clonotype was seen at least ten times. V gene TRBV11-2 combines with J gene TRBJ2-7, with a weak D call TRBD2 (5 bases). The ends were cut back, 0 bases at V and 3 bases at J, with 18 bases in the middle. Germline V gives CDR1 SGHAT, CDR2 FQNNGV. The CDR3 spans 17 residues. This chain's CDR3 is CASSLDVEGSEYYEQYF. CDR3 in DNA: TGTGCCAGCAGCTTAGATGTCGAGGGTAGCGAATACTACGAGCAGTACTTC.

This clonotype came up a few times. The V call is TRBV4-3, the J call TRBJ2-1; 7 positions agree with TRBD1. The V segment lost 3 bases and the J segment 4 bases; nucleotides outside the gene matches: 9. The CDR3 covers 16 residues. Per germline, CDR1 LGHNA and CDR2 YSLEER. The CDR3 reads CASSHLIGTAYNEQFF. CDR3 bases: TGCGCCAGCAGCCACCTCATAGGGACAGCTTACAATGAGCAGTTCTTC.

This clonotype was seen a few times. The chain joins TRBV2 to TRBJ2-1; D ambiguous. Looked up from germline, CDR1 is SNHLY and CDR2 is FYNNEI. The CDR3 length is 12 residues. V was trimmed by 7 bases and J by 3 bases, leaving 7 bases between them. For the CDR3, the DNA is TGTGCCAGCAAAGCGCTCTACAATGAGCAGTTCTTC. Amino acids: CASKALYNEQFF. Drawing the rest from reference TRBV2 and TRBJ2-1, the complete variable domain is EPEVTQTPSHQVTQMGQEVILRCVPISNHLYFYWYRQILGQKVEFLVSFYNNEISEKSEIFDDQFSVERPDGSNFTLKIRSTKLEDSAMYFCASKALYNEQFFGPGTRLTVL.

The CDR3 bases are TGCAGCGGGTTGGGGGGTGGGGATGAGCAGTTCTTC. Residues: CSGLGGGDEQFF. The chain recombines TRBV29-1 with TRBJ2-1, with D possibly being TRBD2 (6 bases). The CDR3 covers 12 residues. V was trimmed by 7 bases and J by 8 bases, leaving 15 bases between them. Germline V gives CDR1 SQVTM, CDR2 ANQGSEA.

The chain employs TRBV12-3 or TRBV12-4 and TRBJ2-1; 15 nucleotides match TRBD2. CDR3 length equals 16 residues. V was pared by 6 bases and J by 10 bases, with 10 bases of the junction left unmatched. CDR3 in DNA: TGTGCCAGCAGCAGAGAGGGACTAGCGGGAGGTGGAGAGCAGTTCTTC. The encoded protein is CASSREGLAGGGEQFF.

The genes are TRBV2 and TRBJ2-2, with D unresolved. V shed 0 bases and J shed 2 bases, with 4 bases lying between them. Germline values: CDR1 SNHLY, CDR2 FYNNEI. This CDR3 region has 14 residues. The CDR3: CASSEAPNTGELFF. The CDR3 nucleotides are TGTGCCAGCAGTGAAGCGCCAAACACCGGGGAGCTGTTTTTT.

This clonotype showed up just a few times. The rearrangement links TRBV6-1 to TRBJ2-2; TRBD2 matches 12 bases. Germline CDR1 is MNHNS and CDR2 is SASEGT. V was clipped by 5 bases and J by 6 bases; unmatched bases: 16. This CDR3 comprises 19 residues. CDR3 DNA sequence: TGTGCCAGCAGTCGACTAGCGGGAGTTGGGGCCCAGGGTGCCGGGGAGCTGTTTTTT. Translation gives CASSRLAGVGAQGAGELFF.

At least ten counts were recorded for this clonotype. J is TRBJ2-3 and V is TRBV7-2; no firm D call. The germline V and J ends were trimmed by 3 bases and 0 bases, with 7 bases remaining between them. Germline assignment: CDR1 SGHTA and CDR2 FQGNSA. The CDR3 totals 14 residues. The CDR3 reads CASSFIGSTDTQYF. In DNA, the CDR3 is TGTGCCAGCAGCTTTATCGGAAGCACAGATACGCAGTATTTT.

Only a few counts were recorded for this clonotype. The rearrangement links TRBV12-3 or TRBV12-4 to TRBJ2-1, with D perhaps being TRBD1 or TRBD2 (6 bases each). V lost 3 bases and J 9 bases, leaving 15 bases between the germline ends. The CDR3 is 14 residues long. The CDR3 nucleotides read TGTGCCAGCAGTTTCACGAAGGGGGGTACTGAGCAGTTCTTC. Translated, it gives CASSFTKGGTEQFF.

As to this clonotype: The junction departs from germline at one end; a sequencing error may be responsible. The chain uses TRBV7-9 and TRBJ1-4; 8 bases align to TRBD1. This CDR3 has 15 amino acids. Per the germline V gene, CDR1 is SEHNR and CDR2 is FQNEAQ (reference sequence). CDR3 loop: CASSVLGQVNEKLFF. The CDR3 DNA follows: TGTGCAAGCAGCGTTCTGGGACAGGTTAATGAAAAACTGTTTTTT.

The V gene is TRBV5-6, the J gene TRBJ2-5; 11 bases align to TRBD2. Trimming at V came to 4 bases and at J to 1 base, leaving 9 bases not matched to a gene. CDR3 size: 17 residues. In germline, CDR1 is SGHDT, CDR2 YYEEEE. The chain's CDR3 is CASSGGLAEALQETQYF. The CDR3 DNA follows: TGTGCCAGCAGCGGGGGACTAGCGGAAGCACTCCAAGAGACCCAGTACTTC.

In this sample, this clonotype turned up a few times. The rearrangement uses TRBV15 and TRBJ2-7; the match to TRBD2 covers 14 bases. The DNA end is a closer match to TRBJ2-1, so the J assignment may be wrong. This CDR3 has 14 amino acids. CDR1 is LNHNV, CDR2 YYDKDF, per germline (reference sequence). The DNA for the CDR3 is TGTGCCACCAGCCGGGGACTAGCGGGAGACGAGCAGTTCTTC. Translating it yields CATSRGLAGDEQFF.

The V gene is TRBV19, the J gene TRBJ2-3; D not certain. This CDR3 has 13 residues. Germline V gene data show CDR1 as LNHDA and CDR2 as SQIVND (reference sequence). The V gene lost 5 bases and the J gene lost 6 bases, with 12 bases spanning the gap. CDR3 region: CASSGWVKDTQYF. CDR3 nucleotides: TGTGCCAGTAGTGGCTGGGTAAAGGATACGCAGTATTTT.

This clonotype was seen at least ten times. V gene TRBV28 combines with J gene TRBJ2-5; 8 nucleotides match TRBD2. CDR1 is MDHEN, CDR2 SYDVKM, per germline. V lost 1 base and J lost 5; bases outside the gene matches: 6. The CDR3 contains 15 residues. CDR3 coding DNA: TGTGCCAGCAGTTTATATACGGGAGGGCAGGAGACCCAGTACTTC. This sequence encodes CASSLYTGGQETQYF.

The chain uses TRBV28 and TRBJ2-3; D is possibly TRBD2 (5 bases). Germline loops: CDR1 MDHEN, CDR2 SYDVKM. V shed 5 bases and J shed 2 bases, with 14 bases lying between them. This CDR3 has 15 amino acids. CDR3 protein: CASSRASRPTDTQYF. The DNA for the CDR3 is TGTGCCAGCAGTCGGGCTAGCCGGCCCACAGATACGCAGTATTTT.

A few counts support this clonotype. This rearrangement joins TRBV6-6 to TRBJ2-5, with D unclear. With 0 bases removed from V and 1 base from J, the gap between germline ends came to 6 bases. Germline lookup yields CDR1 MNHNY and CDR2 SVGAGI (reference sequence). The CDR3 spans 14 residues. This chain's CDR3 is CASSYSATQETQYF. The CDR3 region has the DNA TGTGCCAGCAGTTACTCGGCGACCCAAGAGACCCAGTACTTC.

J is TRBJ2-7 and V is TRBV29-1; no clear D gene. Germline V gene sequence: CDR1 SQVTM, CDR2 ANQGSEA. The CDR3 is made up of 12 amino acids. The ends were cut back, 0 bases at V and 5 bases at J, with 8 bases in the middle. CDR3 coding DNA: TGCAGCGTTGAAGATCCCGCAGACGAGCAGTACTTC. It translates to CSVEDPADEQYF.

The chain is built from TRBV28 and TRBJ2-2; D ambiguous. CDR3 length: 13 residues. Germline lookup yields CDR1 MDHEN and CDR2 SYDVKM. V lost 6 bases, J lost 0 bases, and 5 bases lay in between. The CDR3 DNA reads as TGTGCCAGCAGATTTCCGAACACCGGGGAGCTGTTTTTT. It is translated as CASRFPNTGELFF.

The table lists this clonotype with many counts. This chain connects TRBV12-3 or TRBV12-4 to TRBJ1-5, with TRBD1 as a possible D gene (5 bases). Trimming shortened V by 3 bases and J by 1 base, and 13 bases separated the two germline ends. The CDR3 consists of 16 residues. Here the CDR3 reads CASSFSGARSNQPQHF. The CDR3, as DNA: TGTGCCAGCAGTTTCTCCGGGGCGCGCAGCAATCAGCCCCAGCATTTT.

This clonotype was observed many times. This chain connects TRBV28 to TRBJ2-7, with D possibly TRBD2 on 6 matching bases. The V gene lost 6 bases and the J gene lost 0 bases, with 18 bases spanning the gap. Germline-derived CDR1 and CDR2 are MDHEN and SYDVKM. CDR3 size: 16 residues. The CDR3 bases are TGTGCCAGCAGCCCTGTCGGGACTCCTAGCTCCTACGAGCAGTACTTC. Its translation is CASSPVGTPSSYEQYF.

This clonotype has only a few counts. The chain combines TRBV20-1 with TRBJ2-2, with D perhaps TRBD1 (5 bases). The CDR3 totals 15 residues. The V end lost 1 base, the J end lost 6 bases, and 15 bases lay between the germline ends. In germline, CDR1 is DFQATT, CDR2 SNEGSKA (reference sequence). The CDR3 DNA is TGCAGTGCTAGAGCCCTCTTATGGGGCTCCGGGGAGCTGTTTTTT. It translates to CSARALLWGSGELFF.